These 21 T cell receptor beta chains share one sample of origin, sequenced in a study of PD-1 blockade in classical Hodgkin lymphoma. Time point meaning: cycle 4 day 1 (C4D1), after six to seven weeks of nivolumab. Relapse was seen in all patients after autologous stem cell transplantation, and brentuximab vedotin exposure was variable. Assay: immunoSEQ multiplex PCR; the TCRdb copy retains only in-frame clones and omits some. The sample shows roughly 8,500 clones, approximately 88% of them seen only once. This specimen consisted of peripheral blood mononuclear cells (PBMCs), obtained before the fourth cycle of nivolumab. The receptor set was obtained from a human donor with classical Hodgkin lymphoma.

V usage is TRBV11-2 and J usage is TRBJ2-7; 9 bases align to TRBD2. The trim removed 4 bases at V and 2 bases at J, leaving 6 bases unmatched. Germline V gene sequence: CDR1 SGHAT, CDR2 FQNNGV. This CDR3 comprises 15 residues. The CDR3 protein is CASSSLRGRAYEQYF. The CDR3 nucleotides read TGTGCCAGCAGCTCCTTGCGCGGGAGGGCCTACGAGCAGTACTTC.

This sequence joins TRBV2 and TRBJ2-3; D perhaps matches TRBD2 (5 bases). CDR1 and CDR2 from the germline V gene are SNHLY and FYNNEI. V lost 8 bases and J 0 bases, leaving 12 bases between the germline ends. The CDR3 has 14 amino acids. CDR3 nucleotides: TGTGCCAGCCAGGAGGAAGGGAGCACAGATACGCAGTATTTT. Translating it yields CASQEEGSTDTQYF. Full variable domain (outside the CDR3, taken from reference TRBV2 and TRBJ2-3): EPEVTQTPSHQVTQMGQEVILRCVPISNHLYFYWYRQILGQKVEFLVSFYNNEISEKSEIFDDQFSVERPDGSNFTLKIRSTKLEDSAMYFCASQEEGSTDTQYFGPGTRLTVL.

This chain uses TRBV28 with TRBJ1-3, with a possible D match to TRBD1 (5 bases). The CDR3 length is 16 residues. Germline V lookup: CDR1 MDHEN, CDR2 SYDVKM. Between the trimmed V and J ends, which lost 7 bases and 0 bases, there was a span of 16 bases. The CDR3 here is CASIGTQAPSGNTIYF. In nucleotides, the CDR3 is TGTGCCAGCATTGGGACCCAAGCCCCCTCTGGAAACACCATATATTTT.

This chain connects TRBV20-1 to TRBJ2-1; the D gene is possibly TRBD1 (5 bases). CDR1 and CDR2 (germline): DFQATT, SNEGSKA (reference sequence). Trimming shortened V by 1 base and J by 7 bases, and 5 bases separated the two germline ends. CDR3 length: 11 residues. The CDR3 coding sequence is TGCAGTGCTAGAGGACAGAATGAGCAGTTCTTC. Protein sequence: CSARGQNEQFF.

The chain carries TRBV11-1 and TRBJ2-3; maybe TRBD2 (5 bases). Germline CDR1 reads SGHAT; CDR2 reads FQDESV (reference sequence). Trimming removed 3 bases from V and 4 bases from J, with 20 bases in between. CDR3 size: 17 residues. The DNA of the CDR3 is TGTGCCAGCAGCTTCCCACAGTCCCCGTCGCGGGCAGATACGCAGTATTTT. Protein: CASSFPQSPSRADTQYF.

This clone was counted a few times. The gene calls are TRBV4-1 and TRBJ2-1; 11 nucleotides align to TRBD1. The ends lost 8 bases at V and 8 bases at J; junction bases unmatched: 8. This CDR3 is built from 14 residues. Germline values: CDR1 MGHRA, CDR2 YSYEKL. The CDR3 region has the DNA TGCGCCAGCCGGGACAGGGGGAATCGACATGAGCAGTTCTTC. Its translation is CASRDRGNRHEQFF.

This chain connects TRBV15 to TRBJ2-7; possible D gene TRBD2, 5 bases. This CDR3 comprises 16 residues. Germline V gene data show CDR1 as LNHNV and CDR2 as YYDKDF (reference sequence). The V gene lost 0 bases and the J gene lost 0 bases, with 12 bases spanning the gap. Here the CDR3 DNA reads TGTGCCACCAGCAGAGATCGAGGGAGTCCCTCCTACGAGCAGTACTTC. Amino acid sequence: CATSRDRGSPSYEQYF. The whole variable domain, remainder taken from reference TRBV15 and TRBJ2-7, is DAMVIQNPRYQVTQFGKPVTLSCSQTLNHNVMYWYQQKSSQAPKLLFHYYDKDFNNEADTPDNFQSRRPNTSFCFLDIRSPGLGDTAMYLCATSRDRGSPSYEQYFGPGTRLTVT.

The chain links TRBV18 to TRBJ2-7; TRBD2 aligns across 9 bases. This CDR3 has 14 residues. Germline CDR1 reads KGHSH; CDR2 reads LQKENI. V was pared by 4 bases and J by 0 bases, with 1 base of the junction left unmatched. CDR3 coding DNA: TGTGCCAGCTCACTTAGCGGGAGCTCCTACGAGCAGTACTTC. Translation: CASSLSGSSYEQYF.

The count of this clone is one. V gene TRBV15 combines with J gene TRBJ2-7; tentative D call: TRBD1 (6 bases). Germline-derived CDR1 and CDR2 are LNHNV and YYDKDF (reference sequence). Deletions cut 3 bases from V and 1 base from J, with 13 bases between. This CDR3 is 15 amino acids long. DNA for the CDR3: TGTGCCACCAGCAGTGGGTATGGACAGTCCTACGAGCAGTACTTC. It specifies CATSSGYGQSYEQYF.

This chain joins TRBV11-1 and TRBJ1-1, with 8 bases identical to TRBD1. This CDR3 has 14 amino acids. Germline V gene data show CDR1 as SGHAT and CDR2 as FQDESV (reference sequence). With 3 bases clipped from V and 5 bases from J, the junction kept 5 bases outside the gene matches. The CDR3 DNA reads as TGTGCCAGCAGCTTCGAGACAGGGGTGACTGAAGCTTTCTTT. Its translation is CASSFETGVTEAFF.

The chain links TRBV21-1 to TRBJ1-1. TRBV21-1 is annotated as a pseudogene. The CDR3 is 14 residues long. For the CDR3, the DNA is TGTGCCAGCAGCAATCGGCTGATGAACACTGAAGCTTTCTTT. This translates into CASSNRLMNTEAFF.

The chain has TRBV7-9 and TRBJ1-2; the match to TRBD1 covers 12 bases. After removal of 5 bases from V and 7 bases from J, the junction contained 5 bases not matched to a gene. Germline CDR1 and CDR2: SEHNR and FQNEAQ (reference sequence). The CDR3 covers 14 residues. The CDR3: CASSRDRGLAGYTF. CDR3 DNA: TGTGCCAGCAGCCGGGACAGGGGGCTAGCTGGCTACACCTTC.

CDR3 region: CASSLLVGTGTGDTQYF. The CDR3 DNA is TGTGCCAGCAGCTTGTTAGTAGGGACAGGTACCGGGGATACGCAGTATTTT. This chain links TRBV5-4 with TRBJ2-3; 8 nucleotides line up with TRBD1. Germline V CDR1 and CDR2: SGHNT, YYREEE (reference sequence). The CDR3 is made up of 17 amino acids. Trimming removed 1 base from V and 6 bases from J; junction bases left unmatched: 13.

V usage is TRBV5-1 and J usage is TRBJ2-5; D may match TRBD1 or TRBD2 (5 bases each). Germline V lookup: CDR1 SGHRS, CDR2 YFSETQ. The length of the CDR3 is 15 residues. Between the trimmed V and J ends, which lost 1 base and 3 bases, there was a span of 13 bases. CDR3 region: CASSLMGPREETQYF. CDR3 DNA: TGCGCCAGCAGCTTGATGGGACCCCGGGAAGAGACCCAGTACTTC. The whole variable domain, remainder taken from reference TRBV5-1 and TRBJ2-5, is KAGVTQTPRYLIKTRGQQVTLSCSPISGHRSVSWYQQTPGQGLQFLFEYFSETQRNKGNFPGRFSGRQFSNSRSEMNVSTLELGDSALYLCASSLMGPREETQYFGPGTRLLVL.

The chain uses TRBV7-6 and TRBJ1-1, with 9 nucleotides matching TRBD1. Germline trimming cut 5 bases from V and 4 bases from J; bases unmatched to any gene: 8. The CDR3 has 15 amino acids. The germline V gene encodes CDR1 SGHVS and CDR2 FNYEAQ. CDR3 amino acids: CASSPRLTGGTEAFF. The CDR3, as DNA: TGTGCCAGCAGCCCCAGGCTGACAGGGGGCACTGAAGCTTTCTTT. The full variable domain, with the rest looked up from reference TRBV7-6 and TRBJ1-1, is GAGVSQSPRYKVTKRGQDVALRCDPISGHVSLYWYRQALGQGPEFLTYFNYEAQQDKSGLPNDRFSAERPEGSISTLTIQRTEQRDSAMYRCASSPRLTGGTEAFFGQGTRLTVV.

V gene TRBV6-5 combines with J gene TRBJ2-2; possible D gene TRBD1, 6 bases. The germline V gene encodes CDR1 MNHEY and CDR2 SVGAGI. The CDR3 has 14 residues. The V end lost 6 bases, the J end lost 6 bases, and 14 bases lay between the germline ends. CDR3 residues: CASSARGGPGELFF. In DNA form, the CDR3 reads TGTGCCAGCAGCGCACGAGGGGGTCCCGGGGAGCTGTTTTTT.

The chain joins TRBV5-1 to TRBJ2-7; D gene uncertain. The V and J ends lost 0 bases and 0 bases respectively, with 10 bases between them. The CDR3 sequence is 15 residues long. Germline CDR1 and CDR2: SGHRS and YFSETQ. DNA for the CDR3: TGCGCCAGCAGCTTGGAAGGGTCAGCCTCCTACGAGCAGTACTTC. Translating gives CASSLEGSASYEQYF.

The gene calls are TRBV30 and TRBJ2-7, with D unresolved. Germline lookup yields CDR1 GTSNPN and CDR2 SVGIG (reference sequence). The CDR3 has 11 residues. With 2 bases removed from V and 5 bases from J, the gap between germline ends came to 7 bases. CDR3 residues: CAWSLSHEQYF. Here the CDR3 DNA reads TGTGCCTGGAGTCTGTCCCACGAGCAGTACTTC.

The chain couples TRBV18 to TRBJ2-1; D is perhaps TRBD1 (6 bases). From germline, CDR1 is KGHSH and CDR2 LQKENI. This CDR3 is built from 13 residues. The V end was cut by 4 bases, the J end by 6 bases, with 10 bases between. The CDR3 DNA follows: TGTGCCAGCTCACTGGGCAGGGGCAATGAGCAGTTCTTC. This codes for CASSLGRGNEQFF.

A few counts support this clone. V is TRBV7-9 and J is TRBJ1-2; the D gene is possibly TRBD1 (6 bases). Deletions cut 5 bases from V and 2 bases from J, with 12 bases between. Germline CDR1 and CDR2: SEHNR and FQNEAQ (reference sequence). The CDR3 is 14 amino acids. For the CDR3, the DNA is TGTGCCAGCAGCCCGGGACACGAAAACTATGGCTACACCTTC. Translated: CASSPGHENYGYTF.

The count of this clone is one. The J gene is TRBJ2-1, the V gene TRBV11-3, with TRBD2 identical over 7 bases. The CDR3 covers 16 residues. V shed 0 bases and J 7 bases; nucleotides not matched to a gene: 9. Germline lookup yields CDR1 SGHNT and CDR2 YENEEA. The CDR3 sequence: CASSLDSGEGQNEQFF. The DNA for the CDR3 is TGTGCCAGCAGCTTAGATTCGGGGGAGGGCCAGAATGAGCAGTTCTTC.